This T cell receptor beta chain was identified in a study of control samples from healthy donors and cancer patients. A note on this clone: Its ends do not fully match the called genes, so a read error is possible.

Only in-frame clones appear in the TCRdb table, and some are missing; sequencing was by immunoSEQ multiplex PCR. The sample comprises tens of thousands of clones, under 90% of which are singletons, and 28% rests with the top ten. The source of this sequence is a man aged 45-60 years in good health. The sequencing input was blood.

CDR3 in DNA: TGTGCTAGCAGCTTAGTGGGACAACTCCAAGAGACCCAGTACTTC. As protein: CASSLVGQLQETQYF. The V and J genes are TRBV7-7 and TRBJ2-5, with a weak D call TRBD1 (6 bases). From germline, CDR1 is SSHAT and CDR2 FNYEAQ (reference sequence). CDR3 length equals 15 residues.